This TCR beta chain was sequenced in a study of T cell responses to AZD1222 COVID-19 vaccine. There are 13 residues in the CDR3. The junction had 5 bases not matched to a gene; V was cut back by 6 bases and J by 6 bases. Germline CDR1 and CDR2: MNHEY and SVGAGI. Details on this clone: The target antigen is unknown.

Findings and limits, study-wide: White British people made up most donors, females outnumbered males, and clonal diversity was possibly underestimated. Close to half of spike-specific TCRs reportedly recognize unmutated variant regions.

Repertoires were generated with immunoSEQ multiplex PCR, while TCRdb's copy carries only in-frame clones and drops some. The sample holds under 150,000 clones, under 90% seen once. The study pooled second doses at about 4 or about 12 weeks. This specimen was peripheral blood, taken 28 days after the second AZD1222 dose. The sequence derives from an adult who received the AZD1222 COVID-19 vaccine. The rearrangement uses TRBV6-5 and TRBJ2-1, with 7 positions matching TRBD1. In DNA, the CDR3 is TGTGCCAGCAGCCGGGACAGACTCAATGAGCAGTTCTTC. It specifies CASSRDRLNEQFF.